A single sample is the source of the 5 T cell receptor beta chains below, sequenced in a study of vaccination effects on CD4 cells after COVID-19 (dated by TCRdb to between 2021 and 2023). After approximately 11 days of culture, CD4+ T cells were isolated with the EasySep CD4+ T cell isolation kit. Each participant received two doses of an mRNA SARS-CoV-2 vaccine, either BNT162b2 or mRNA-1273. The library was prepared using the immunoSEQ multiplex PCR assay. TCRdb's version of the immuneACCESS table is confined to in-frame rearrangements and falls short of the full clone set. An unresolved V gene accounts for under half of the shortfall where checked; the remainder is of unknown origin. This sample comprises 45,000 to 65,000 clones, about 78% of them detected only once. Around 4% of the sample is taken by the ten largest. These TCRs are of unknown antigen specificity. Sequenced material: CD4+ T cells from PBMCs cultured without peptide, taken after COVID-19 vaccination. These TCRs come from a human donor who received a COVID-19 vaccine.

This clone was seen just once. This chain connects TRBV7-9 to TRBJ1-1; weak D call: TRBD1 (5 bases). Germline CDR1 and CDR2: SEHNR and FQNEAQ (reference sequence). Trimming took 5 bases from V and 5 from J, leaving 18 bases between them. The length of the CDR3 is 15 residues. In nucleotides, the CDR3 is TGTGCCAGCAGCCAGAGTGGAGGCGGGGGGACTGAAGCTTTCTTT. Encoded protein: CASSQSGGGGTEAFF.

This chain connects TRBV4-1 to TRBJ2-5, with TRBD2 matching over 14 bases. Germline assignment: CDR1 MGHRA and CDR2 YSYEKL. Losses at the gene ends were 4 bases for V and 5 bases for J; bases not matched to a gene: 9. The CDR3 has 17 residues. The CDR3, as DNA: TGCGCCAGCAGCCGCAAGACTAGCGGGAGGGCAGGGGAGACCCAGTACTTC. This gives the protein CASSRKTSGRAGETQYF.

The CDR3 is CASSFRALAGSVGNEQFF. The CDR3 DNA sequence: TGTGCCAGCAGTTTCAGGGCACTAGCGGGATCGGTGGGGAATGAGCAGTTCTTC. The chain is built from TRBV27 and TRBJ2-1; 10 nucleotides line up with TRBD2. Losses at the gene ends were 3 bases for V and 7 bases for J; bases not matched to a gene: 15. The CDR3 spans 18 residues. Germline-derived CDR1 and CDR2 are MNHEY and SMNVEV (reference sequence).

J is TRBJ1-5 and V is TRBV5-8; D is possibly TRBD1 (5 bases). Trimming cost V 2 bases and J 6 bases, with 6 bases left between them. The CDR3 spans 12 residues. Germline CDR1 and CDR2: SGHTS and YDEGEE. The chain's CDR3 is CASSFGGQPQHF. In nucleotides, the CDR3 is TGTGCCAGCAGCTTTGGGGGTCAGCCCCAGCATTTT.

This chain links TRBV27 with TRBJ2-7; TRBD1 matches at 9 bases. V lost 6 bases, J lost 4 bases, and 10 bases stayed unmatched. The germline V gene has CDR1 MNHEY and CDR2 SMNVEV (reference sequence). The CDR3 is 15 amino acids. DNA of the CDR3: TGTGCCAGCAGACGCACACAGGGGGCTAAGTACGAGCAGTACTTC. Encoded protein: CASRRTQGAKYEQYF.